This entry lists 26 T cell receptor beta chains sequenced from one sample in a study of T-cell reconstitution after alpha-beta-depleted transplantation in children. TCRbeta library construction was performed incorporating unique molecular identifiers. TCRdb called the PCR reads again in MiXCR, with one record for every CDR3 protein. The sample includes some 600,000 distinct CDR3 sequences, 10% to 15% of them seen just once. This specimen was PBMCs, mostly from graft donor cells, taken 360 days after TCRalphabeta/CD19-depleted stem cell transplant. These receptor sequences come from a male patient younger than 18 who had a stem cell transplant for acute myeloid leukemia, so the T cells may come from the graft donor.

This clonotype was seen only a few times. The chain has TRBV10-3 and TRBJ2-2, with TRBD2 identical over 7 bases. The CDR3 is 15 amino acids. The V segment lost 10 bases and the J segment 0 bases; nucleotides outside the gene matches: 8. The germline CDR1 and CDR2 sequences are ENHRY and SYGVKD. The CDR3 protein is CATAMTSTNTGELFF. The CDR3 DNA reads as TGTGCCACCGCAATGACTAGCACGAACACCGGGGAGCTGTTTTTT.

This clonotype came up a few times. The chain has TRBV12-3 or TRBV12-4 and TRBJ2-5; D might be TRBD1 or TRBD2, each matching 5 bases. V was shortened by 6 bases and J by 2 bases, with 13 bases between the two germline ends. This CDR3 is 14 amino acids long. CDR3 DNA: TGTGCCAGCAGGGGGGACGGACCACAAGAGACCCAGTACTTC. It is translated as CASRGDGPQETQYF.

In regard to this clonotype: A much larger clone lies one base from this, so it may be a read error. The chain carries TRBV29-1 and TRBJ2-3; 10 positions match TRBD1. The CDR3 is 18 residues long. Germline CDR1 SQVTM, CDR2 ANQGSEA. The chain's CDR3 is CSVLGQGSILDSTDTQYF. The CDR3 nucleotides read TGCAGTGTCTTGGGACAGGGGTCAATCCTAGATTCCACAGATACGCAGTATTTT.

This clonotype was observed a few times. The chain employs TRBV7-3 and TRBJ2-7; tentative D call: TRBD2 (6 bases). This CDR3 has 14 amino acids. Germline CDR1 reads SGHTA; CDR2 reads FQGTGA. Trimming took 2 bases from V and 2 from J, leaving 10 bases between them. The CDR3 sequence is CASSLGPGAYEQYF. Here the CDR3 DNA reads TGTGCCAGCAGCTTAGGTCCGGGGGCCTACGAGCAGTACTTC.

V is TRBV20-1 and J is TRBJ1-2; D uncertain. The CDR3 spans 15 residues. CDR1 DFQATT and CDR2 SNEGSKA come from the germline V gene (reference sequence). The V end was cut by 6 bases, the J end by 3 bases, with 20 bases between. The CDR3 region is CSASTTLLGDYGYTF. The CDR3 DNA sequence: TGCAGTGCCAGCACGACGCTCTTGGGTGACTATGGCTACACCTTC.

This clonotype was detected a few times. In nucleotides, the CDR3 is TGTGCCAGCAGCTTAGAGACTAGCGTATCTACGCAGTATTTT. As protein: CASSLETSVSTQYF. This sequence joins TRBV11-2 and TRBJ2-3; the match to TRBD2 covers 8 bases. The CDR3 totals 14 residues. Germline V gives CDR1 SGHAT, CDR2 FQNNGV. The ends lost 0 bases at V and 8 bases at J; junction bases unmatched: 4.

This clonotype has just a few counts. The rearrangement uses TRBV6-5 and TRBJ2-1; D perhaps matches TRBD1 (5 bases). CDR3 length equals 15 residues. The V and J ends lost 3 bases and 0 bases respectively, with 9 bases between them. Per germline, CDR1 MNHEY and CDR2 SVGAGI. The DNA of the CDR3 is TGTGCCAGCAGTTATAAGGGGATCTCCTACAATGAGCAGTTCTTC. Its protein product is CASSYKGISYNEQFF.

There are a few counts of this clonotype. This chain joins TRBV14 and TRBJ2-1; TRBD1 matches at 8 bases. With 3 bases clipped from V and 4 bases from J, the junction kept 5 bases outside the gene matches. Looked up from germline, CDR1 is SGHDN and CDR2 is FVKESK. This CDR3 contains 15 residues. The DNA for the CDR3 is TGTGCCAGCAGCCAGATACAGGGGGTTTACAATGAGCAGTTCTTC. Encoded protein: CASSQIQGVYNEQFF.

This clonotype came up many times. The chain couples TRBV12-3 or TRBV12-4 to TRBJ2-1; no clear D gene. The V end lost 1 base, the J end lost 4 bases, and 5 bases lay between the germline ends. The CDR3 covers 13 residues. The CDR3 reads CASSLGRYNEQFF. In DNA, the CDR3 is TGTGCCAGCAGTTTAGGCCGTTACAATGAGCAGTTCTTC.

There are many counts of this clonotype. The genes are TRBV20-1 and TRBJ2-3, with TRBD2 matching over 12 bases. The CDR3 consists of 13 residues. With 5 bases clipped from V and 5 bases from J, the junction kept 2 bases outside the gene matches. The V gene's germline CDR1 is DFQATT and CDR2 SNEGSKA (reference sequence). In DNA, the CDR3 is TGCAGTGCTCTGACTAGCGGGAGAGATACGCAGTATTTT. Amino acid sequence: CSALTSGRDTQYF.

The chain is built from TRBV20-1 and TRBJ2-7, with TRBD2 matching over 7 bases. V dropped 6 bases and J dropped 4; count of bases not matched to a gene: 9. CDR1 and CDR2 (germline): DFQATT, SNEGSKA (reference sequence). There are 13 residues in the CDR3. The chain's CDR3 is CSAEGRAGYEQYF. In DNA form, the CDR3 reads TGCAGTGCCGAAGGGAGGGCCGGTTACGAGCAGTACTTC.

In regard to this clonotype: This may come from a read error, since a much larger clone is one base off. The chain couples TRBV7-9 to TRBJ2-7; no firm D call. The CDR3 is made up of 14 amino acids. Trimming removed 7 bases from V and 0 bases from J, with 13 bases in between. The germline CDR1 and CDR2 sequences are SEHNR and FQNEAQ (reference sequence). CDR3 loop: CASIRVWGSYEQYF. The CDR3 DNA is TGTGCCAGCATCCGGGTATGGGGCTCCTACGAGCAGTACTTC.

This chain links TRBV27 with TRBJ2-1; 7 bases are a match to TRBD2. With V trimmed by 5 bases and J by 4 bases, 17 bases remained unmatched. Germline V gene lookup returns CDR1 MNHEY and CDR2 SMNVEV (reference sequence). The CDR3 contains 18 residues. This chain's CDR3 is CASSLIRGLAGEYNEQFF. The CDR3 DNA follows: TGTGCCAGCAGTCTCATCCGAGGACTGGCGGGAGAGTACAATGAGCAGTTCTTC.

This chain joins TRBV20-1 and TRBJ2-3, with D possibly being TRBD2 (6 bases). V lost 5 bases, J lost 6 bases, and 21 bases lay in between. CDR3 length equals 15 residues. CDR1 DFQATT and CDR2 SNEGSKA come from the germline V gene (reference sequence). In DNA, the CDR3 is TGCAGTGCTCCGGAGCGGTCGGGAGTCAGGGATACGCAGTATTTT. It translates to CSAPERSGVRDTQYF.

This clonotype was observed at least ten times. V and J are TRBV12-3 or TRBV12-4 and TRBJ2-1, with D tentatively TRBD2 (6 bases). The CDR3 is made up of 14 amino acids. V shed 5 bases and J shed 5 bases, with 13 bases lying between them. CDR3 region: CASSPQRADNEQFF. DNA for the CDR3: TGTGCCAGCAGTCCCCAGCGGGCTGACAATGAGCAGTTCTTC.

This clonotype was seen a handful of times. The CDR3 is CASSRRGRAPVWPLHF. In DNA, the CDR3 is TGTGCCAGCAGCCGCCGGGGGAGGGCGCCAGTTTGGCCCCTCCACTTT. The V and J genes are TRBV7-2 and TRBJ1-6; a possible D gene is TRBD1 (5 bases). Deletions cut 5 bases from V and 13 bases from J, with 24 bases between. The CDR3 has 16 residues. Germline CDR1 SGHTA, CDR2 FQGNSA.

The gene calls are TRBV20-1 and TRBJ2-5; D remains ambiguous. Germline-derived CDR1 and CDR2 are DFQATT and SNEGSKA (reference sequence). CDR3 length equals 10 residues. The V end was cut by 2 bases, the J end by 5 bases, with 3 bases between. CDR3 loop: CSARWETQYF. CDR3 bases: TGCAGTGCTAGATGGGAGACCCAGTACTTC.

The DNA of the CDR3 is TGTGCCAGCAGCCAGGACAGGTACAATCAGCCCCAGCATTTT. It yields the protein CASSQDRYNQPQHF. The chain couples TRBV4-2 to TRBJ1-5, with TRBD1 matching 7 bases. V lost 3 bases and J lost 3; bases outside the gene matches: 2. The CDR3 totals 14 residues. Looked up from germline, CDR1 is LGHNA and CDR2 is YNFKEQ.

This clonotype occurred many times. This sequence joins TRBV28 and TRBJ2-5; 9 nucleotides align to TRBD1. The V gene's germline CDR1 is MDHEN and CDR2 SYDVKM. The CDR3 runs to 15 residues. Trimming at V came to 4 bases and at J to 4 bases, leaving 7 bases not matched to a gene. The CDR3 DNA sequence: TGTGCCAGCAGTTCGGACAGGGGTGGACGAGAGACCCAGTACTTC. Translation: CASSSDRGGRETQYF.

The table lists this clonotype with a few counts. The V and J genes are TRBV7-2 and TRBJ2-1; 8 bases match TRBD2. The junction had 18 bases not matched to a gene; V was cut back by 4 bases and J by 1 base. The germline V gene encodes CDR1 SGHTA and CDR2 FQGNSA. The CDR3 has 20 residues. CDR3 coding DNA: TGTGCCAGCAGCTCCGTTCGTGTTAGCGGGGCCCCCACTTCCTACAATGAGCAGTTCTTC. Amino acid sequence: CASSSVRVSGAPTSYNEQFF.

This clonotype came up a few times. V is TRBV25-1 and J is TRBJ2-1; 8 nucleotides line up with TRBD2. CDR1 MGHDK and CDR2 SYGVNS come from the germline V gene. The CDR3 length is 16 residues. The V gene end was trimmed by 2 bases and the J gene end by 7 bases; junction bases not matched to a gene: 10. The CDR3, as DNA: TGTGCCAGCAGTGAACCCACGGGGGGCGGGGGGAATGAGCAGTTCTTC. It codes for CASSEPTGGGGNEQFF.

This clonotype has more than one count but fewer than ten. The rearrangement uses TRBV29-1 and TRBJ2-1; no definite D call. CDR1 SQVTM and CDR2 ANQGSEA come from the germline V gene. Between the trimmed V and J ends, which lost 0 bases and 4 bases, there was a span of 1 base. The CDR3 is made up of 11 amino acids. CDR3 coding DNA: TGCAGCGTTGAAGAATACAATGAGCAGTTCTTC. Its translation: CSVEEYNEQFF.

V usage is TRBV7-9 and J usage is TRBJ2-7; D could derive from TRBD1 or TRBD2 (5 bases each). From germline, CDR1 is SEHNR and CDR2 FQNEAQ (reference sequence). The CDR3 has 14 residues. V was clipped by 3 bases and J by 7 bases, with 16 bases between them. CDR3 nucleotides: TGTGCCAGCAGCTTGGGGGTCTCTAAGGGGGAGCAGTACTTC. Its protein product is CASSLGVSKGEQYF.

This clonotype was observed a few times. The rearrangement uses TRBV18 and TRBJ1-2; possibly TRBD1 for D (5 bases). The CDR3 runs to 14 residues. V dropped 0 bases and J dropped 4 bases, with 9 bases sitting between them. The germline CDR1 and CDR2 sequences are KGHSH and LQKENI. The CDR3, as DNA: TGTGCCAGCTCACCACCGACAGAGTCCTATGGCTACACCTTC. It encodes CASSPPTESYGYTF.

The chain carries TRBV13 and TRBJ2-1, with 7 positions matching TRBD2. The CDR3 has 15 amino acids. V shed 8 bases, J shed 0 bases, and the junction held 7 bases outside the gene matches. The germline gives CDR1 PRHDT, CDR2 FYEKMQ (reference sequence). The DNA of the CDR3 is TGTGCCAGCCGCCTAGCGGATAGCTCCTACAATGAGCAGTTCTTC. Protein product: CASRLADSSYNEQFF.

This clonotype has at least ten counts. The chain joins TRBV29-1 to TRBJ2-1; 10 bases are shared with TRBD1. The junction had 8 bases not matched to a gene; V was cut back by 6 bases and J by 6 bases. Germline V gene lookup returns CDR1 SQVTM and CDR2 ANQGSEA. This CDR3 comprises 14 residues. Here the CDR3 DNA reads TGCAGCGTCGCCGGGACAGGGGTATCCAATGAGCAGTTCTTC. Protein sequence: CSVAGTGVSNEQFF.